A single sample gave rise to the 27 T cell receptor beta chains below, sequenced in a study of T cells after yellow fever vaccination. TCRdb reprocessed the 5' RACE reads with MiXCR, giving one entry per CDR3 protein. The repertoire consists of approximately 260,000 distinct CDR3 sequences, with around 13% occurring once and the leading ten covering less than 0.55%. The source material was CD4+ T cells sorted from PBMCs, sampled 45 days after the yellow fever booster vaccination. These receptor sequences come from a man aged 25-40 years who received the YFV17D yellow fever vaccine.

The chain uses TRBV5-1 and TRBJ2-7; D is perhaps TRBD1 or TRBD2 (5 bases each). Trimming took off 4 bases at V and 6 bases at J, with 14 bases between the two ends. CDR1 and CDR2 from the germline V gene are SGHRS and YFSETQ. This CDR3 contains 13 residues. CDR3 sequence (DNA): TGCGCCAGCAGCAACGGGGCGACCGGCGAGCAGTACTTC. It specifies CASSNGATGEQYF.

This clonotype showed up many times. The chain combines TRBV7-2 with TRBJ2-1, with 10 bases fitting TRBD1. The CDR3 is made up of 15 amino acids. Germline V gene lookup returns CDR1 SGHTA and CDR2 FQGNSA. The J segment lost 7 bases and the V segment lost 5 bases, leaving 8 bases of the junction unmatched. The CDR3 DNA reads TGTGCCAGCAGCCCAAGACAGGGGGCGGCTAATGAGCAGTTCTTC. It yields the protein CASSPRQGAANEQFF. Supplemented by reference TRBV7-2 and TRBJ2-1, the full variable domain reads GAGVSQSPSNKVTEKGKDVELRCDPISGHTALYWYRQSLGQGLEFLIYFQGNSAPDKSGLPSDRFSAERTGGSVSTLTIQRTQQEDSAVYLCASSPRQGAANEQFFGPGTRLTVL.

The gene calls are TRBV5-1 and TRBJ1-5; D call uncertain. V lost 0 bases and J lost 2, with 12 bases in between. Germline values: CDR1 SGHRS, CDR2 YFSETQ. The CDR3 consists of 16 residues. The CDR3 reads CASSLAPGGGNQPQHF. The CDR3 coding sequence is TGCGCCAGCAGCTTGGCCCCAGGTGGTGGCAATCAGCCCCAGCATTTT.

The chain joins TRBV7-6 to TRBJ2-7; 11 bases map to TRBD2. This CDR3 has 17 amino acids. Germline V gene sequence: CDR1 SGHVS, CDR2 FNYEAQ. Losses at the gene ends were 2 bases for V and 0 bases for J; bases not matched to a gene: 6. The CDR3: CASSLTSGSGSSYEQYF. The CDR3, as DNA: TGTGCCAGCAGCTTAACTAGCGGGAGCGGTAGCTCCTACGAGCAGTACTTC.

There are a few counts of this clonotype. Here the CDR3 reads CATLPGQGFSTDYEQYF. The CDR3 DNA reads TGTGCCACCCTCCCGGGACAGGGTTTCTCGACCGACTACGAGCAGTACTTC. The rearrangement joins TRBV10-3 to TRBJ2-7, with TRBD1 identical over 9 bases. J was trimmed by 3 bases and V by 10 bases; bases with no gene match: 19. The CDR3 consists of 17 residues. Germline CDR1 ENHRY, CDR2 SYGVKD.

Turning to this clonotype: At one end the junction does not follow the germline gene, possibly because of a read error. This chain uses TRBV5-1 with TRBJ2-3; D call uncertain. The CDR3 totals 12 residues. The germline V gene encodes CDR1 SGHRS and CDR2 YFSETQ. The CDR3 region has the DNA TGCGACAGCAGCTACCTCACAGATACGCAGTATTTT. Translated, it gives CDSSYLTDTQYF.

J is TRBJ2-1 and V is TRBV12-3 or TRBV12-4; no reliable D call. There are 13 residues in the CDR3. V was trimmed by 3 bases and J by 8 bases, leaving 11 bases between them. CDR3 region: CASSFLDIDEQFF. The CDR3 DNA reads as TGTGCCAGCAGTTTTCTAGATATCGATGAGCAGTTCTTC.

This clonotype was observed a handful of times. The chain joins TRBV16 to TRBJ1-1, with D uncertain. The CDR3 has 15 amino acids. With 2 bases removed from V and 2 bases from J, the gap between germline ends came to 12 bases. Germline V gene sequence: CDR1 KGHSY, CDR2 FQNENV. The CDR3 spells CASSQGRLGNTEAFF. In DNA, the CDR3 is TGTGCCAGCAGCCAAGGGAGGCTGGGTAACACTGAAGCTTTCTTT. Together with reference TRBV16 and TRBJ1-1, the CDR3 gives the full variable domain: GEEVAQTPKHLVRGEGQKAKLYCAPIKGHSYVFWYQQVLKNEFKFLISFQNENVFDETGMPKERFSAKCLPNSPCSLEIQATKLEDSAVYFCASSQGRLGNTEAFFGQGTRLTVV.

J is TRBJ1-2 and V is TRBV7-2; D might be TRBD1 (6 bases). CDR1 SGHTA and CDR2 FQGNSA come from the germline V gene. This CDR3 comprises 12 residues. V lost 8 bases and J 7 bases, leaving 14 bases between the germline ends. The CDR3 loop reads CASGAGVGGYTF. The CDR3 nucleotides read TGTGCCAGCGGGGCAGGGGTAGGTGGCTACACCTTC.

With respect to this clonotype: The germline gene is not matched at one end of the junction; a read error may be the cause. The CDR3 sequence: CPSSLAGGGSFEAFF. The CDR3 DNA reads TGTCCCAGCAGCTTAGCAGGGGGAGGTTCCTTTGAAGCTTTCTTT. The chain combines TRBV7-8 with TRBJ1-1, with 7 bases matching TRBD1. The germline CDR1 and CDR2 sequences are SGHVS and FQNEAQ. This CDR3 has 15 amino acids.

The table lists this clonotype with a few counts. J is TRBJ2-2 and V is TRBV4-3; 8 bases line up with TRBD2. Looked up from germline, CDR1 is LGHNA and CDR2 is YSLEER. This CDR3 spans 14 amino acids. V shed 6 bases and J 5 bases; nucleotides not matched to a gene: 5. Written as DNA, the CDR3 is TGCGCCAGCAGGGGACTAGGTGGGACCGGGGAGCTGTTTTTT. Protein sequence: CASRGLGGTGELFF.

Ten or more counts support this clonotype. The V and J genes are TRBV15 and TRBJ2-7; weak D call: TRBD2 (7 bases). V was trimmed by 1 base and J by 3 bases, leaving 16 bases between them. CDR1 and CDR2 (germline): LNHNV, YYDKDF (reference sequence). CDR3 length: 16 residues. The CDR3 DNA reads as TGTGCCACCAGCAGAGCCGGCGGGGGCGGTGACTACGAGCAGTACTTC. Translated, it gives CATSRAGGGGDYEQYF.

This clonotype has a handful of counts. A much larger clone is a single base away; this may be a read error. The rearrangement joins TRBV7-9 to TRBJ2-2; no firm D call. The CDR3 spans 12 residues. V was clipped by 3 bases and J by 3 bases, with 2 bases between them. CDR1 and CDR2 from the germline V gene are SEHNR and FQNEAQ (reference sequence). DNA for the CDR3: TGTGCCAGCAGCTTCGACACCGGGGAGCTGTTTTTT. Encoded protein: CASSFDTGELFF.

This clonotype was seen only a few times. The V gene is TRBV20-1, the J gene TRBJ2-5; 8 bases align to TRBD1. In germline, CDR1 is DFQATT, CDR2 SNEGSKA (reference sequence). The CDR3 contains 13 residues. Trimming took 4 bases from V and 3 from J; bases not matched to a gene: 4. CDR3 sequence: CSAIGQGKETQYF. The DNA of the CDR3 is TGCAGTGCTATCGGACAGGGCAAAGAGACCCAGTACTTC.

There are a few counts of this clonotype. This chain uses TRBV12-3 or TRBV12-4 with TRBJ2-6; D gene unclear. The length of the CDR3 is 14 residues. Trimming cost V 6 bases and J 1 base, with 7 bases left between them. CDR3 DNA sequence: TGTGCCAGCAGCAGATATTCTGGGGCCAACGTCCTGACTTTC. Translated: CASSRYSGANVLTF.

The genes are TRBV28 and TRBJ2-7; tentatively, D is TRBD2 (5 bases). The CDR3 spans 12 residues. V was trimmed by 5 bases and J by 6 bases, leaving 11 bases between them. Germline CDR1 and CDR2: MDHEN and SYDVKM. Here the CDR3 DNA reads TGTGCCAGCAGTCCACTAGTCTCCGAGCAGTACTTC. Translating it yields CASSPLVSEQYF.

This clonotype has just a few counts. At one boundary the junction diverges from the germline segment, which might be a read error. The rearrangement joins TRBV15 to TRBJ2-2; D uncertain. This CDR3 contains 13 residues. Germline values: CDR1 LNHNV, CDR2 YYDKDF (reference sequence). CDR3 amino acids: CATSRDLARPRIF. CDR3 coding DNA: TGTGCCACCAGCAGAGATCTGGCAAGGCCTCGGATTTTT.

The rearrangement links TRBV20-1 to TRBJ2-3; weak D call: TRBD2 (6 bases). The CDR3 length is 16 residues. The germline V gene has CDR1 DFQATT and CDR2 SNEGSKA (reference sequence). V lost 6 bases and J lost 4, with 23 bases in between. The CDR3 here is CSAGGGRGEGPDTQYF. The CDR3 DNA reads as TGCAGTGCCGGGGGAGGACGGGGCGAAGGACCAGATACGCAGTATTTT.

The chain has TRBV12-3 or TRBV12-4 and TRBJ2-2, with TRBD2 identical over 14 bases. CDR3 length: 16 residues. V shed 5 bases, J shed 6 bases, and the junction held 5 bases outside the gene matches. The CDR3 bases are TGTGCCAGCAGTCAGGGACTAGCGGGAGCTTCCGGGGAGCTGTTTTTT. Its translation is CASSQGLAGASGELFF.

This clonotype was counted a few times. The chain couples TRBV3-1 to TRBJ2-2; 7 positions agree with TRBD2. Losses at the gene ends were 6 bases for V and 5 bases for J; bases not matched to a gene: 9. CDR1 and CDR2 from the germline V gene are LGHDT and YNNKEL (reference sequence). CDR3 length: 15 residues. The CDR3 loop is CASRSWEGGTGELFF. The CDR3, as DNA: TGTGCCAGCAGATCGTGGGAGGGCGGAACCGGGGAGCTGTTTTTT. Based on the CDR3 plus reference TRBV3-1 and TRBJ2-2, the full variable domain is DTAVSQTPKYLVTQMGNDKSIKCEQNLGHDTMYWYKQDSKKFLKIMFSYNNKELIINETVPNRFSPKSPDKAHLNLHINSLELGDSAVYFCASRSWEGGTGELFFGEGSRLTVL.

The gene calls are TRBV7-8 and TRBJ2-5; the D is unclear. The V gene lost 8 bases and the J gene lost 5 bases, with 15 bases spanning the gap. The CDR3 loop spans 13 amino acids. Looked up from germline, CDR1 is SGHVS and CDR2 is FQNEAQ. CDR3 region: CASQPVLSETQYF. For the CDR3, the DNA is TGTGCCAGCCAACCGGTACTCTCGGAGACCCAGTACTTC.

For the CDR3, the DNA is TGTGCCAGCAGCACCCGGACAGGGACCTACGAGCAGTACTTC. Translation: CASSTRTGTYEQYF. The genes are TRBV3-1 and TRBJ2-7; TRBD1 matches at 8 bases. The CDR3 contains 14 residues. Germline V lookup: CDR1 LGHDT, CDR2 YNNKEL (reference sequence). V trimming: 5 bases; J trimming: 2 bases; junction bases outside the gene matches: 5.

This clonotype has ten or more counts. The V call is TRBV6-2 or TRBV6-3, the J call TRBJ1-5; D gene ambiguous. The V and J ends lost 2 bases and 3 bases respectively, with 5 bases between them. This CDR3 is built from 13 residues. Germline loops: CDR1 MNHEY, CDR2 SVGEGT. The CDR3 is CASSYRANQPQHF. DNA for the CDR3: TGTGCCAGCAGTTACCGGGCCAATCAGCCCCAGCATTTT.

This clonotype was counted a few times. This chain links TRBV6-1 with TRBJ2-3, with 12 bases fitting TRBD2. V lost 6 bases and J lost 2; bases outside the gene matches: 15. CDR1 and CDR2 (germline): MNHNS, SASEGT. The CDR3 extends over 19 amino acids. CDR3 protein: CASRKGQGGTSGLTDTQYF. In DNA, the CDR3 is TGTGCCAGCAGGAAAGGACAGGGCGGGACTAGCGGGCTCACAGATACGCAGTATTTT.

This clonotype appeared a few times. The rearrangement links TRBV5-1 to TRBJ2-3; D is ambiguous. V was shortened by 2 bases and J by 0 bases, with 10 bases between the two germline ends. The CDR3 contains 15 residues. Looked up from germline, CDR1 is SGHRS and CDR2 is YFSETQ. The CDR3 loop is CASSLGRPSTDTQYF. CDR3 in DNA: TGCGCCAGCAGCTTAGGACGTCCTAGCACAGATACGCAGTATTTT.

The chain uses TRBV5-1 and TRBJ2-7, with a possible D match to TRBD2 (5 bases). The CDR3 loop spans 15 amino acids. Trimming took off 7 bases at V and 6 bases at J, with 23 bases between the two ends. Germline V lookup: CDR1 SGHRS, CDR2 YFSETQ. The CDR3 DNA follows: TGCGCCAGCCATCTCCAAAGTCGGGGAGAAGGCGAGCAGTACTTC. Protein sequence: CASHLQSRGEGEQYF.

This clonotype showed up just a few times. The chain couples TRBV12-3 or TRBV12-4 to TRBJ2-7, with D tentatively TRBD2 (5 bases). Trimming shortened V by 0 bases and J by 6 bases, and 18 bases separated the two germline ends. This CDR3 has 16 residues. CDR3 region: CASSLAFQALGGEQYF. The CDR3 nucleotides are TGTGCCAGCAGTTTAGCGTTTCAGGCCCTAGGAGGCGAGCAGTACTTC.